This TCR beta chain was identified in a study of long-term antiretroviral therapy in people with HIV. Losses at the gene ends were 1 base for V and 8 bases for J; bases not matched to a gene: 10. The CDR3 sequence is 15 residues long. Germline assignment: CDR1 MDHEN and CDR2 SYDVKM. Running of the v3.0 immunoSEQ assay took place at survey level. This table comes from immunoSEQ multiplex PCR, and its TCRdb copy is limited to in-frame clones, with some not included. This sample has 20,000 to 30,000 clones, with about 83% found just once. This clone has only one observation. The source material was unsorted PBMCs, sampled 4.7 to 5 years after starting antiretroviral therapy. This rearrangement joins TRBV28 to TRBJ1-2, with 7 bases matching TRBD1. This sequence was found in a man aged 35 to 55 with HIV. The CDR3 DNA is TGTGCCAGCAGTTTATTAGGGCAGGGGGGAAAAGGCTACACCTTC. Translating gives CASSLLGQGGKGYTF.